These T cell receptor beta chains were read from a single sample in a study of blood T cell repertoires in COVID-19. Clones were sequenced by immunoSEQ multiplex PCR, and TCRdb holds only the in-frame ones, with some missing. The profile covers approximately 220,000 clones, with under 90% appearing a single time and roughly 5% taken by the ten largest. Sequencing input: peripheral blood. Receptors originate from a woman aged 60 to 75 who had recovered from COVID-19. CDR3s include the opening cysteine and the closing phenylalanine or tryptophan. Fields, in order: V gene, J gene, CDR3 protein.

>TRBV19|TRBJ2-7
CASSASGTGFYEQYF
>TRBV7-9|TRBJ1-5
CASSGGGNQPQHF
>TRBV4-2|TRBJ2-7
CASSEGHEQYF
>TRBV12-3/TRBV12-4|TRBJ2-5
CATKGQGQETQYF
>TRBV19|TRBJ1-2
CASSIPGAYGYTF
>TRBV15|TRBJ1-2
CATSRPGQGAHGYTF
>TRBV12-3/TRBV12-4|TRBJ1-1
CASSFDWNTEAFF
>TRBV5-4|TRBJ1-2
CASSPAGLRGYTF
>TRBV30|TRBJ1-3
CAWSRTGSGNTIYF
>TRBV27|TRBJ1-2
CASSPRQGNAGYTF
>TRBV19|TRBJ2-1
CASRTDRNEQFF
>TRBV5-1|TRBJ2-7
CASSRGLPLSYEQYF
>TRBV27|TRBJ1-3
CASRSNSGNTIYF
>TRBV6-6|TRBJ2-2
CASSYSQVGSGELFF
>TRBV3-1/TRBV3-2|TRBJ2-3
CASSQAGSTQYF
>TRBV12-3/TRBV12-4|TRBJ2-3
CASSSRGGQYF
>TRBV6-5|TRBJ1-2
CASSSSWGRTPYTF
>TRBV4-1|TRBJ2-3
CASRRGLRTDTQYF
>TRBV24-1|TRBJ1-6
CATADRYSPLHF
>TRBV19|TRBJ1-5
CASTHPTGGNQPQHF
>TRBV9|TRBJ2-7
CASSVSRGGEQYF
>TRBV21-1|TRBJ1-1
CASSRERRGQGGGVTEAFF
>TRBV12-3/TRBV12-4|TRBJ1-1
CASSLYGGTEAFF
>TRBV6-5|TRBJ2-3
CASRQGSTDTQYF
>TRBV27|TRBJ2-2
CASSLWGPGELFF
>TRBV2|TRBJ2-7
CASRVNGGGTYEQYF
>TRBV2|TRBJ2-5
CASRPTGLETQYF
>TRBV29-1|TRBJ1-1
CSVAGDRGSMNTEAFF
>TRBV3-1/TRBV3-2|TRBJ2-7
CASSQGAGGAQYF
>TRBV5-4|TRBJ1-1
CASSAKRQRNTEAFF
>TRBV4-1|TRBJ2-5
CASSQDGGGAAKTQYF
>TRBV18|TRBJ1-1
CASSPTAEPNTEAFF
>TRBV30|TRBJ1-2
CAWSVGGGYTF
>TRBV6-5|TRBJ1-3
CASRLTGGSGNTIYF
>TRBV18|TRBJ1-2
CASSPRAGSLDYGYTF
>TRBV21-1|TRBJ2-1
CASTTGEQFPYNEQFF
>TRBV5-1|TRBJ1-1
CASSLEGVGNTEAFF
>TRBV11-2|TRBJ2-4
CASSINRELRNIQYF
>TRBV21-1|TRBJ1-1
CASSKFGGTAVLGTEAFF
>TRBV3-1/TRBV3-2|TRBJ1-1
CASRGTLNTEAFF
>TRBV6-5|TRBJ1-1
CASSYSEGNTEAFF
>TRBV14|TRBJ2-7
CASSLAGDYYEQYF
>TRBV19|TRBJ2-3
CASTSQRGAQYF
>TRBV19|TRBJ2-6
CASSISHTFSGANVLTF
>TRBV18|TRBJ2-7
CASSPEGFYEQYF
>TRBV6-2/TRBV6-3|TRBJ1-3
CASSRPFQGISGNTIYF
>TRBV30|TRBJ2-3
CAWNPSGGADTQYF
>TRBV6-5|TRBJ1-5
CASNEGARDQPQHF
>TRBV7-2|TRBJ1-2
CASSSQQGANYGYTF
>TRBV18|TRBJ1-2
CASSPTDKDYGYTF
>TRBV7-8|TRBJ2-3
CASSLVPGNTDTQYF
>TRBV30|TRBJ1-2
CAWSDIGAYGYTF
>TRBV5-6|TRBJ1-5
CASSQGRNQPQHF
>TRBV11-2|TRBJ1-2
CASSLGPRGGRANYGYTF
>TRBV6-5|TRBJ2-7
CASRKLAGDEQYF
>TRBV18|TRBJ2-3
CASSLGGGARTQYF
>TRBV7-9|TRBJ1-2
CASSLGINYGYTF
>TRBV6-6|TRBJ1-1
CASSAPGTGGTEAFF
>TRBV24-1|TRBJ2-5
CATSGPGTTGKETQYF